A selection of T cell receptor beta chains follows, all from one sample in a study of yellow fever vaccine responses in identical twins. TCRdb fed the RT-PCR reads into MiXCR, producing one record per CDR3 protein. The sample has roughly 18,000 distinct CDR3 sequences, just over 60% seen once. The sequenced sample was T cells from blood (PBMCs), unsorted or a sorted subset (not recorded which), obtained before or after yellow fever vaccination (not recorded which). The receptors derive from a young woman who received the yellow fever vaccine. The CDR3 runs from the conserved cysteine through the conserved F or W. The order of the fields is clone size, V gene, D gene, J gene, CDR3 protein, CDR3 DNA. A D gene is named only where the DNA matches it firmly. Where a row states a size, it is once, few, many or the class of an expanded clone; other rows omit it.

size: once
V: TRBV11-1
D: TRBD2
J: TRBJ2-1
CDR3: CASSPTSGRGGRDNEQFF
DNA: TGTGCCAGCAGCCCGACTAGCGGGAGGGGGGGCAGGGACAATGAGCAGTTCTTC

size: NA
V: TRBV5-1
D: NA
J: TRBJ1-6
CDR3: CASSLGPENSPLHF
DNA: TGCGCCAGCAGCTTGGGACCGGAGAATTCACCCCTCCACTTT

size: NA
V: TRBV18
D: TRBD2
J: TRBJ2-1
CDR3: CASSPYLLAGGKGYNEQFF
DNA: TGTGCCAGCTCACCATACCTACTAGCGGGAGGGAAGGGCTACAATGAGCAGTTCTTC

size: NA
V: TRBV12-3/TRBV12-4
D: TRBD1
J: TRBJ1-2
CDR3: CASSRTTGARGYTF
DNA: TGTGCCAGCAGCCGGACGACAGGGGCGCGGGGCTACACCTTC

size: few
V: TRBV5-1
D: NA
J: TRBJ2-2
CDR3: CASRGQERIGELFF
DNA: TGCGCCAGCAGAGGGCAGGAAAGAATCGGGGAGCTGTTTTTT

size: NA
V: TRBV12-3/TRBV12-4
D: TRBD1
J: TRBJ2-1
CDR3: CASSPPGQGTVEQFF
DNA: TGTGCCAGCAGTCCTCCGGGACAGGGGACTGTTGAGCAGTTCTTC

size: NA
V: TRBV28
D: NA
J: TRBJ1-4
CDR3: CASSPPGDLGKLFF
DNA: TGTGCCAGCAGCCCACCCGGGGACCTGGGGAAACTGTTTTTT

size: NA
V: TRBV6-1
D: NA
J: TRBJ1-6
CDR3: CASSLDRPNSPLHF
DNA: TGTGCCAGCAGTCTGGACAGACCCAATTCACCCCTCCACTTT

size: NA
V: TRBV6-1
D: NA
J: TRBJ2-3
CDR3: CASSDGGSGSDTQYF
DNA: TGTGCCAGCAGTGATGGTGGGAGCGGATCAGATACGCAGTATTTT

size: once
V: TRBV2
D: NA
J: TRBJ2-3
CDR3: CASSDERGYTDTQYF
DNA: TGTGCCAGCAGTGACGAGAGGGGATACACAGATACGCAGTATTTT

size: NA
V: TRBV4-3
D: NA
J: TRBJ2-1
CDR3: CASSQGGFSSYNEQFF
DNA: TGCGCCAGCAGCCAAGGTGGATTTAGCTCCTACAATGAGCAGTTCTTC

size: NA
V: TRBV11-3
D: NA
J: TRBJ1-1
CDR3: CASSLAKNTEAFF
DNA: TGTGCCAGCAGCTTAGCAAAGAACACTGAAGCTTTCTTT

size: NA
V: TRBV18
D: NA
J: TRBJ2-7
CDR3: CASSPERSSYEQYF
DNA: TGTGCCAGCTCACCAGAGAGGAGCTCCTACGAGCAGTACTTC

size: NA
V: TRBV29-1
D: NA
J: TRBJ2-1
CDR3: CSVDYSRGTFGGEQFF
DNA: TGCAGCGTTGACTATTCGCGCGGGACCTTCGGTGGTGAGCAGTTCTTC

size: medium-sized
V: TRBV2
D: NA
J: TRBJ2-1
CDR3: CASSEGRQGWSYNEQFF
DNA: TGTGCCAGCAGTGAAGGGCGTCAGGGATGGTCCTACAATGAGCAGTTCTTC